This entry features one T cell receptor (beta chain) sequence. Germline CDR1 WNHNN, CDR2 SYGVQD (reference sequence). The CDR3 spans 17 residues. J lost 4 bases, V lost 5 bases, and 13 bases had no gene match. The data belong to a study of blood T cell repertoires in COVID-19. Produced via immunoSEQ multiplex PCR; TCRdb's table is partial and in-frame only. The sample records fewer than 300,000 clones, 85% to 90% being singletons. Material: PBMCs or T cells enriched from blood (not recorded which). The TCR sequence derives from a man aged 18 to 30 who had recovered from COVID-19. This rearrangement joins TRBV10-1 to TRBJ2-3, with 9 bases fitting TRBD1. CDR3 sequence: CASSLEGQGLPADTQYF. CDR3 bases: TGCGCCAGCAGTTTGGAGGGACAGGGCTTACCTGCAGATACGCAGTATTTT.